What follows describes a single T cell receptor beta chain. The data originate from a study of T cell changes during pregnancy in multiple sclerosis. Data came from immunoSEQ multiplex PCR; TCRdb stores just in-frame clones and leaves some out. Of 88,000 or so clones detected, 92% appear once; the ten largest clones hold 2.5% to 3%. CDR1 MGHRA and CDR2 YSYEKL come from the germline V gene. The CDR3 covers 17 residues. With V trimmed by 2 bases and J by 2 bases, 6 bases remained unmatched. This material consisted of peripheral blood, taken before pregnancy. The chain uses TRBV4-1 and TRBJ1-2; 12 positions agree with TRBD1. This TCR was recovered from a female donor with multiple sclerosis, enrolled in a pregnancy study. The CDR3 nucleotides read TGCGCCAGCAGCCAACCGGGACAGGGGGCTCGGAACTATGGCTACACCTTC. Translated: CASSQPGQGARNYGYTF.